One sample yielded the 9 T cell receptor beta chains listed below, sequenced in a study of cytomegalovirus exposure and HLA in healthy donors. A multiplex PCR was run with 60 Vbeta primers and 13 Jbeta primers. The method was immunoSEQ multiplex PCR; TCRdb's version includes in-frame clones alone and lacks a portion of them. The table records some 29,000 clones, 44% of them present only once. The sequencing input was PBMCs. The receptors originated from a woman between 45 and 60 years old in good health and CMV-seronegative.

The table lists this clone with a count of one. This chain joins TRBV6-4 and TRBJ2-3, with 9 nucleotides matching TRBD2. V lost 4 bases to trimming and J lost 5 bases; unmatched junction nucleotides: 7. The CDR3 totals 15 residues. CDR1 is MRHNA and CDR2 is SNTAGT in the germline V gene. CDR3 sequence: CASSAEAGGRDTQYF. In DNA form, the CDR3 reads TGTGCCAGCAGTGCGGAAGCGGGGGGACGAGATACGCAGTATTTT.

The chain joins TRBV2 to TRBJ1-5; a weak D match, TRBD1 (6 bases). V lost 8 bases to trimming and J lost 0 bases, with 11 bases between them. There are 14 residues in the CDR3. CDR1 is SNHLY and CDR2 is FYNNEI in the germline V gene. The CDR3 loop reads CASATGDSNQPQHF. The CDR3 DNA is TGTGCCAGCGCGACAGGCGATAGCAATCAGCCCCAGCATTTT.

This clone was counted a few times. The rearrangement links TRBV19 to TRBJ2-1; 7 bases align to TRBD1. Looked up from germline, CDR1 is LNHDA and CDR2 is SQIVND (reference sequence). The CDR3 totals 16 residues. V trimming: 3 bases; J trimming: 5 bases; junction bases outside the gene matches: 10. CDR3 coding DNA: TGTGCCAGTAGTATCATTAGGGGGCTGGGGGACAATGAGCAGTTCTTC. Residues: CASSIIRGLGDNEQFF. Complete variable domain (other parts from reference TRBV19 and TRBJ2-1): DGGITQSPKYLFRKEGQNVTLSCEQNLNHDAMYWYRQDPGQGLRLIYYSQIVNDFQKGDIAEGYSVSREKKESFPLTVTSAQKNPTAFYLCASSIIRGLGDNEQFFGPGTRLTVL.

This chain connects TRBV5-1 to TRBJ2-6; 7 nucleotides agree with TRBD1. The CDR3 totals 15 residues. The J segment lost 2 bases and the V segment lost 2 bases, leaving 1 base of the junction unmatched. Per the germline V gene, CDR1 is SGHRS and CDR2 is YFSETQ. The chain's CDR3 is CASSFQGAGANVLTF. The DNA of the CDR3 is TGCGCCAGCAGCTTTCAGGGGGCTGGGGCCAACGTCCTGACTTTC.

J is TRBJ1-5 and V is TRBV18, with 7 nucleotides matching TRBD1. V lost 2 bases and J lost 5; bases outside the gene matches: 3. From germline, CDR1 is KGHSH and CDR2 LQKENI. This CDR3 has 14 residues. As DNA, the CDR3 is TGTGCCAGCTCACCAGGGACAGCTGATCAGCCCCAGCATTTT. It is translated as CASSPGTADQPQHF.

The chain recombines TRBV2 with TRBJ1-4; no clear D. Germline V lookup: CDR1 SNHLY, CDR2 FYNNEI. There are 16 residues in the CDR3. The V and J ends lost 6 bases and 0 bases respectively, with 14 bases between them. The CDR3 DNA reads TGTGCCAGCAGGAGGCAAGGCTTAGCAACTAATGAAAAACTGTTTTTT. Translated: CASRRQGLATNEKLFF.

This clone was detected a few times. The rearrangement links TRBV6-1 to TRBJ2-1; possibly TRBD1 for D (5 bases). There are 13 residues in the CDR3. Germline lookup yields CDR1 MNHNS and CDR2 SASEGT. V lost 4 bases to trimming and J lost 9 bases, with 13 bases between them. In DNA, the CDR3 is TGTGCCAGCAGTGCGCAGGGTTTGGTTGAGCAGTTCTTC. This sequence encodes CASSAQGLVEQFF.

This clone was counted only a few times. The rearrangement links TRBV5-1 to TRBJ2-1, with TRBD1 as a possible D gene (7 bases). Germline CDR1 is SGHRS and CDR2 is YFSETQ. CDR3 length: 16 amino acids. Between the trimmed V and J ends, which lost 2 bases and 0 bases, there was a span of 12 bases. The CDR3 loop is CASSFSGDSSYNEQFF. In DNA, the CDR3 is TGCGCCAGCAGCTTCTCGGGGGACAGCTCCTACAATGAGCAGTTCTTC.

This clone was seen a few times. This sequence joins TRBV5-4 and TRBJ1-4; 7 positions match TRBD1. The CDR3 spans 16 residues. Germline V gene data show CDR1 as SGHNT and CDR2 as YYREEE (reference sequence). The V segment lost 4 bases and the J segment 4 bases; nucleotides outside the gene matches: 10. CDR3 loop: CASSRTGTRGNEKLFF. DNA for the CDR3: TGTGCCAGCAGCCGGACAGGAACTCGTGGTAATGAAAAACTGTTTTTT.